The sequence of this TCR beta chain was determined in a study of T cell responses to AZD1222 COVID-19 vaccine. V lost 2 bases, J lost 12 bases, and 12 bases lay in between. The CDR3 runs 12 residues. CDR1 is SNHLY and CDR2 is FYNNEI in the germline V gene. A note on this clone: The antigen is unknown.

Whole-study findings and limits: The study found Spike-specific TCR breadth and depth rose after two AZD1222 doses. Of spike-specific TCRs, nearly half reportedly target regions left unmutated in variants. Only a handful of individuals given AZD1222 were seropositive at baseline. Mapped onto spike, vaccine-associated CD4 TCRs spanned it and were dominant at 160-218 and 743-854.

The protocol was immunoSEQ multiplex PCR, while the TCRdb copy is restricted to in-frame clones and leaves out a portion. The data show 150,000 to 200,000 clones, 70% to 90% seen once. V usage is TRBV2 and J usage is TRBJ2-3; the D is unclear. The receptor was derived from an adult in good health. Sample: peripheral blood, taken on day 0 of AZD1222 vaccination. DNA for the CDR3: TGTGCCAGCAGTGAACAAGGAAATCCACAGTATTTT. It encodes CASSEQGNPQYF.